This TCR beta chain originates from a study of vaccination effects on CD4 cells after COVID-19. V dropped 2 bases and J dropped 8; count of bases not matched to a gene: 8. CDR3 length: 14 amino acids. Germline V gene data show CDR1 as SNHLY and CDR2 as FYNNEI. Using viral peptide pools, the ViraFEST assay grew out antigen-specific CD4+ T cells prior to sequencing. Cells that had been cultured for 10 days were the source of isolated CD4+ T cells. According to the study, vaccine recipients showed no prior SARS-CoV-2 infection and negative nucleocapsid antibodies. Replacing half the medium with IL-2 medium was done on days 3 and 7. Findings and caveats of the study: Recruitment yielded few convalescent patients, and the study had no early post-infection timepoints.

This clone came up many times. Its antigen is still unknown. Clones were sequenced by immunoSEQ multiplex PCR, and TCRdb holds only the in-frame ones, with some missing. The table records around 79,000 clones, 78% of them present only once. The source is a human donor who received a COVID-19 vaccine. This chain joins TRBV2 and TRBJ1-2; 7 bases agree with TRBD1. The sequencing used CD4+ T cells from PBMCs cultured with SARS-CoV-2 spike peptides, collected before COVID-19 vaccination. CDR3 bases: TGTGCCAGCAGTGAATGGTGGGACAGAGGGGGCTACACCTTC. It specifies CASSEWWDRGGYTF.